These T cell receptor beta chains were read from a single sample in a study of T cells in Graves' hyperthyroidism and ophthalmopathy. TCRdb used MiXCR to reprocess the multiplex PCR reads, holding one entry per CDR3 protein. The repertoire includes 500,000 to 700,000 distinct CDR3 sequences, around 15% of them detected once, and 15% to 20% sits in the top ten. The specimen was blood. The receptors originated from a woman aged 18-29 years with Graves' hyperthyroidism. Each CDR3 is given with its conserved first and last residue. Each record gives: J gene, V gene, clone size, D gene, CDR3 DNA, CDR3 protein. A D gene is named only where the DNA matches it firmly. The size entry is marked missing in some rows and otherwise reads once, few, many or a size class.

TRBJ1-1 | TRBV12-3/TRBV12-4 | many | NA | TGTGCCAGCAGTCCCCTCACAGGTTCGAACACTGAAGCTTTCTTT | CASSPLTGSNTEAFF
TRBJ1-2 | TRBV20-1 | many | NA | TGCAGTGCTAGACAGACCGGAACCAGATATGGCTACACCTTC | CSARQTGTRYGYTF
TRBJ2-1 | TRBV27 | many | NA | TGTGCCAGCAGTTTAAGCGTGGGGCCGTATTACAATGAGCAGTTCTTC | CASSLSVGPYYNEQFF
TRBJ2-7 | TRBV7-8 | NA | TRBD2 | TGTGCCAGCAGCGCCGGACTAGCGGGAAGCTTCTACGAGCAGTACTTC | CASSAGLAGSFYEQYF
TRBJ1-2 | TRBV14 | few | TRBD1 | TGTGCCAGCAGCCAAGATCCGACAGGGGGATTTGGCTACACCTTC | CASSQDPTGGFGYTF
TRBJ2-3 | TRBV9 | few | NA | TGTGCCAGCAGCGCCCTACTGGGCGGGGGCACAGATACGCAGTATTTT | CASSALLGGGTDTQYF
TRBJ2-5 | TRBV7-9 | many | TRBD2 | TGTGCCAGCAGCTTTCTTCGGGGGGACGCTCGACAAGAGACCCAGTACTTC | CASSFLRGDARQETQYF
TRBJ2-5 | TRBV6-1 | few | TRBD2 | TGTGCCAGCAGTGAAAGGGGACTAGCAGACCAAGAGACCCAGTACTTC | CASSERGLADQETQYF
TRBJ2-7 | TRBV25-1 | NA | NA | TGTGCCAGCAGTGACAGGGGAGGGGGCTCCTACGAGCAGTACTTC | CASSDRGGGSYEQYF
TRBJ2-3 | TRBV20-1 | few | NA | TGCAGTGCTAGAGACCAAACGCAGGCTCCGTATTTT | CSARDQTQAPYF
TRBJ2-3 | TRBV11-3 | many | NA | TGTGCCAGCAGCTTTGACGGGCCGCATACGCAGTATTTT | CASSFDGPHTQYF
TRBJ1-1 | TRBV6-1 | NA | NA | TGTGCCAGCAGCAGGCGGGGGCATCTGAGGACTGAAGCTTTCTTT | CASSRRGHLRTEAFF
TRBJ2-1 | TRBV15 | NA | NA | TGTGCCACGGAGATATCCTCCTACAATGAGCAGTTCTTC | CATEISSYNEQFF
TRBJ2-5 | TRBV28 | few | TRBD1 | TGTGCCAGCAGCTGGGACAGGGACCAAGAGACCCAGTACTTC | CASSWDRDQETQYF